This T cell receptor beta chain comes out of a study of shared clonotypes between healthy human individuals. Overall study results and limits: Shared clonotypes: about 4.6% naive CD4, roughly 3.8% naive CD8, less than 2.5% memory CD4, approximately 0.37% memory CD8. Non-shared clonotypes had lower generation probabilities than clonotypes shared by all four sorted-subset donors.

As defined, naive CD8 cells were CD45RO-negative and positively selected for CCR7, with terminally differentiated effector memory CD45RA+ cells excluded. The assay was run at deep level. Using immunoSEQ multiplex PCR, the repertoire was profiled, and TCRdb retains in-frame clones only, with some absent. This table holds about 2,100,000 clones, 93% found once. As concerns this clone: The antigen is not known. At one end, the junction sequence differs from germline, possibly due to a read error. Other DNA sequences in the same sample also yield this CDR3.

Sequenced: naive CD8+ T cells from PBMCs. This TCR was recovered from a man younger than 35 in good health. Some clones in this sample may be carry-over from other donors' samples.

CDR3 sequence reads: CASRRGRANEKLFF. The CDR3 DNA is TGTGCCAGCAGGAGGGGTAGGGCTAATGAAAAATTGTTTTTT. The V call is TRBV7-9, the J call TRBJ1-4; tentatively, D is TRBD1 (5 bases). The CDR3 has 14 amino acids. Germline CDR1 SEHNR, CDR2 FQNEAQ (reference sequence).